The 19 T cell receptor beta chains listed next were all sequenced from one sample in a study of breast tumors, draining lymph nodes, adjacent tissues. A single record per CDR3 protein comes from TCRdb applying MiXCR to the multiplex PCR reads. The profile covers around 150,000 distinct CDR3 sequences, with 30% to 35% appearing a single time and about 2.5% taken by the ten largest. Breast cancer patients provided tissue from their axillary draining lymph nodes. The specimen sequenced was axillary lymph node tissue. Source of these receptors: a female donor with breast cancer. Some clones in this sample may be carry-over from other donors' samples.

This clonotype was seen at least ten times. The chain has TRBV4-1 and TRBJ2-7, with a tentative D call TRBD1 (6 bases). V lost 1 base to trimming and J lost 4 bases, with 11 bases between them. The CDR3 is 14 amino acids. The germline V gene has CDR1 MGHRA and CDR2 YSYEKL. Here the CDR3 DNA reads TGCGCCAGCAGCCAAGTGCCCAGGGGATACGAGCAGTACTTC. Amino acid sequence: CASSQVPRGYEQYF.

This clonotype appeared many times. A read error may account for a junction end that differs from germline. The genes are TRBV5-1 and TRBJ2-5; D ambiguous. The CDR3 contains 14 residues. Germline assignment: CDR1 SGHRS and CDR2 YFSETQ. CDR3 sequence reads: CASSLGRNQDTQYF. The CDR3 nucleotides are TGCGCCAGCAGCTTGGGCAGGAACCAAGACACCCAGTACTTC. Full variable domain (missing parts from reference TRBV5-1 and TRBJ2-5): KAGVTQTPRYLIKTRGQQVTLSCSPISGHRSVSWYQQTPGQGLQFLFEYFSETQRNKGNFPGRFSGRQFSNSRSEMNVSTLELGDSALYLCASSLGRNQDTQYFGPGTRLLVL.

This clonotype was seen many times. This rearrangement joins TRBV4-1 to TRBJ2-7; maybe TRBD1 (6 bases). V was trimmed by 4 bases and J by 2 bases, leaving 15 bases between them. CDR3 length equals 15 residues. Germline CDR1 reads MGHRA; CDR2 reads YSYEKL. This CDR3 reads CASSRYRDTAYEQYF. The CDR3 DNA is TGCGCCAGCAGCCGATACCGGGACACAGCCTACGAGCAGTACTTC.

Details on this clonotype: A read error may explain this, as a much larger clone is one base away. The rearrangement joins TRBV5-6 to TRBJ2-5; either TRBD1 or TRBD2 may supply D (7 bases each). The CDR3 runs 15 residues. Germline V gene sequence: CDR1 SGHDT, CDR2 YYEEEE. CDR3 residues: CAGSLREPGGETQYF. Written as DNA, the CDR3 is TGTGCCGGCAGCTTGCGGGAGCCAGGGGGAGAGACCCAGTACTTC.

This clonotype was recorded a few times. V and J are TRBV19 and TRBJ1-1; D unclear. V lost 7 bases to trimming and J lost 0 bases, with 15 bases between them. The CDR3 is 15 amino acids. CDR1 is LNHDA, CDR2 SQIVND, per germline (reference sequence). CDR3 sequence reads: CASTPRTVLNTEAFF. Here the CDR3 DNA reads TGTGCCAGTACCCCCAGAACGGTCTTGAACACTGAAGCTTTCTTT.

The gene calls are TRBV12-3 or TRBV12-4 and TRBJ1-1; D unresolved. The CDR3 sequence is 13 residues long. V was cut by 5 bases and J by 3 bases, with 10 bases left in between. CDR3 DNA: TGTGCCAGCAGTGCCGGTCGTCACACTGAAGCTTTCTTT. Translation: CASSAGRHTEAFF.

This clonotype was counted many times. The genes are TRBV11-2 and TRBJ2-7; no firm D call. The germline V gene encodes CDR1 SGHAT and CDR2 FQNNGV. This CDR3 comprises 13 residues. Trimming removed 4 bases at V and 6 bases at J, with 13 bases between. Here the CDR3 DNA reads TGTGCCAGCAGCTCCACCCCGTTAGCCGAGCAGTACGTC. Its translation is CASSSTPLAEQYV.

Ten or more counts support this clonotype. This chain joins TRBV2 and TRBJ1-2; the match to TRBD1 covers 7 bases. With 3 bases clipped from V and 8 bases from J, the junction kept 9 bases outside the gene matches. This CDR3 has 14 amino acids. Germline CDR1 is SNHLY and CDR2 is FYNNEI. The CDR3 DNA is TGTGCCAGCAGTGAGCGGGGACAGCAGTACGGCTACACCTTC. It translates to CASSERGQQYGYTF.

A note on this clonotype: A read error may be the cause here, since a much bigger clone is one base away. CDR3 in amino acids: CSARDDSLYAYTF. The CDR3, as DNA: TGCAGTGCTAGAGACGACAGTCTCTATGCCTACACCTTC. The chain recombines TRBV20-1 with TRBJ1-2; tentative D call: TRBD1 (5 bases). Germline V lookup: CDR1 DFQATT, CDR2 SNEGSKA (reference sequence). This CDR3 comprises 13 residues.

This clonotype occurred many times. V is TRBV4-1 and J is TRBJ1-3, with D perhaps TRBD1 (5 bases). CDR3 length equals 17 residues. Germline V lookup: CDR1 MGHRA, CDR2 YSYEKL. V lost 0 bases to trimming and J lost 0 bases, with 12 bases between them. The CDR3 nucleotides are TGCGCCAGCAGCCAAGATCCGACAGATAGCTCTGGAAACACCATATATTTT. It encodes CASSQDPTDSSGNTIYF.

This clonotype was observed a handful of times. Possible read error: a much larger clone is one base away. The chain joins TRBV20-1 to TRBJ2-1; perhaps TRBD1 as D (6 bases). Germline V gives CDR1 DFQATT, CDR2 SNEGSKA (reference sequence). This CDR3 spans 11 amino acids. CDR3 DNA: TGCAGTGCTCCCTGGGACAATAAGCAGTCCTTC. Translating it yields CSAPWDNKQSF.

This clonotype was seen at least ten times. The junction differs from germline at one of its ends, possibly a read error. This sequence joins TRBV6-6 and TRBJ1-5; 9 positions agree with TRBD1. Per the germline V gene, CDR1 is MNHNY and CDR2 is SVGAGI (reference sequence). The CDR3 consists of 18 residues. The CDR3, as DNA: TGTGCCAGCAGTCACTCGGGACAGGGAAAGGTGGGCAATCAGCCCCAGCATTTT. Its translation: CASSHSGQGKVGNQPQHF.

In its sample, this clonotype was seen many times. The chain combines TRBV5-1 with TRBJ2-2, with a tentative D call TRBD2 (5 bases). This CDR3 comprises 16 residues. Germline CDR1 is SGHRS and CDR2 is YFSETQ. V lost 2 bases to trimming and J lost 5 bases, with 16 bases between them. CDR3 nucleotide sequence: TGCGCCAGCAGCTTATCCGGGATTACGAGGACCGGGGAGCTGTTTTTT. It yields the protein CASSLSGITRTGELFF.

This clonotype was seen more than once but under ten times. The genes are TRBV19 and TRBJ2-5, with 13 bases aligning to TRBD2. This CDR3 contains 16 residues. V shed 4 bases, J shed 1 base, and the junction held 3 bases outside the gene matches. The germline V gene encodes CDR1 LNHDA and CDR2 SQIVND (reference sequence). CDR3 amino acids: CASSKRLAGGQETQYF. The CDR3 nucleotides are TGTGCCAGTAGTAAACGACTAGCGGGGGGCCAAGAGACCCAGTACTTC.

There are many counts of this clonotype. The chain has TRBV20-1 and TRBJ2-1; D gene uncertain. The CDR3 runs to 14 residues. Germline CDR1 and CDR2: DFQATT and SNEGSKA (reference sequence). Trimming left V 5 bases short and J 0 bases short, with 11 bases between. The CDR3 region is CSAQWWRSYNEQFF. DNA of the CDR3: TGCAGTGCTCAGTGGTGGCGCTCCTACAATGAGCAGTTCTTC.

The chain couples TRBV10-3 to TRBJ1-3; D might be TRBD1 (5 bases). The CDR3 length is 15 residues. V lost 0 bases and J lost 5, with 11 bases in between. CDR1 and CDR2 from the germline V gene are ENHRY and SYGVKD. CDR3: CAISESRGGRNTIYF. DNA of the CDR3: TGTGCCATCAGTGAGTCGAGGGGAGGGAGAAACACCATATATTTT.

There are many counts of this clonotype. J is TRBJ2-5 and V is TRBV4-1, with unresolved D. This CDR3 comprises 13 residues. V lost 4 bases and J 4 bases, leaving 10 bases between the germline ends. Germline CDR1 MGHRA, CDR2 YSYEKL. The CDR3 coding sequence is TGCGCCAGCAGCCCATGGCGAGGAGAGACCCAGTACTTC. Amino acids: CASSPWRGETQYF.

This chain connects TRBV30 to TRBJ1-3; no firm D call. V was cut by 2 bases and J by 4 bases, with 6 bases left in between. This CDR3 is built from 12 residues. Germline assignment: CDR1 GTSNPN and CDR2 SVGIG (reference sequence). CDR3 nucleotide sequence: TGTGCCTGGAGTTTTCAAGGAAACACCATATATTTT. Its translation: CAWSFQGNTIYF.

In this sample, this clonotype turned up a few times. This clone may be a read error of a much larger clone one base away. The conserved phenylalanine or tryptophan normally closing the CDR3 is absent here, so this likely arose from a read error. This sequence joins TRBV4-3 and TRBJ1-5, with 8 bases lining up with TRBD1. The CDR3 is 15 amino acids. V gave up 3 bases and J gave up 7 bases; unmatched junction bases: 8. Germline CDR1 LGHNA, CDR2 YSLEER. The CDR3 sequence: CASSQQQGVGQPQHL. In DNA, the CDR3 is TGCGCCAGCAGCCAGCAACAGGGGGTCGGGCAGCCCCAGCATCTT.